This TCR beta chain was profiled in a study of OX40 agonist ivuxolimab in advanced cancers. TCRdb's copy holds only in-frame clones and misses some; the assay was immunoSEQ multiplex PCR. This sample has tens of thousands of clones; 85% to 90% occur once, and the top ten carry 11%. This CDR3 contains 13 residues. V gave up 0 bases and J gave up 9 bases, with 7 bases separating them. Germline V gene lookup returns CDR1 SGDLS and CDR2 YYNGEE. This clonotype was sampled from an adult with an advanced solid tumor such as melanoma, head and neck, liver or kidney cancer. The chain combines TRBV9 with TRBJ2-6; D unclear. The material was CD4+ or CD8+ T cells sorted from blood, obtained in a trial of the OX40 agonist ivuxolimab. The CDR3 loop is CASSVESVNVLTF. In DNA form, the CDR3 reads TGTGCCAGCAGCGTAGAGTCGGTCAACGTCCTGACTTTC.